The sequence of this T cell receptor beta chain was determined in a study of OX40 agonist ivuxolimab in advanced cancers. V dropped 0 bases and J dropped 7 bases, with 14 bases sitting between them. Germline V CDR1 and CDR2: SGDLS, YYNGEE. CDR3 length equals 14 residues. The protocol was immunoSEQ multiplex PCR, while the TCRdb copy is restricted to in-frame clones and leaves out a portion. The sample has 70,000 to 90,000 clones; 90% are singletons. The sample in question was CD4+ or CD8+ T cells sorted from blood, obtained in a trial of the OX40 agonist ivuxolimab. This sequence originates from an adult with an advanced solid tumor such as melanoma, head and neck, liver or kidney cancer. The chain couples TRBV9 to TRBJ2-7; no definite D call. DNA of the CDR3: TGTGCCAGCAGCGTAGGCCTCCCGACTGGAGAGCAGTACTTC. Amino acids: CASSVGLPTGEQYF. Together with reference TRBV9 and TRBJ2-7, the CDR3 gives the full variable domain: DSGVTQTPKHLITATGQRVTLRCSPRSGDLSVYWYQQSLDQGLQFLIQYYNGEERAKGNILERFSAQQFPDLHSELNLSSLELGDSALYFCASSVGLPTGEQYFGPGTRLTVT.